This is a list of T cell receptor beta chains from one sample in a study of CD8+CD57+ T cells in acquired aplastic anemia. TCRdb reprocessed the reads with MiXCR, giving one entry per CDR3 protein. This repertoire shows 190,000 or so distinct CDR3 sequences, less than 60% found once; its top ten account for roughly 2%. The source material was sorted CD4+, CD8+, or CD8+CD57+ T cells (not recorded which) from PBMCs. These TCRs come from a human donor with aplastic anemia. The CDR3 runs from the conserved cysteine through the conserved F or W. A D gene is named only where the DNA matches it firmly. A clone size is listed for some rows: how often the clone was seen (once, few, many), or a class if it is expanded.

NA,NA,TRBV15,TRBJ1-6,TGTGCCACCAGCAGCAGAGGGGGGGATAATTCACCCCTCCACTTT,CATSSRGGDNSPLHF
NA,NA,TRBV24-1,TRBJ2-7,TGTGCCACCAGTGACCCCCTTCGGGGGTACGAGCAGTACTTC,CATSDPLRGYEQYF
few,NA,TRBV7-3,TRBJ2-3,TGTGCCAGCAGCTCGACAGTTACGCAGTATTTT,CASSSTVTQYF
NA,NA,TRBV10-3,TRBJ1-2,TGTGCCATCAGTGGTTCCCTTGGGCTATCCTATGGCTACACCTTC,CAISGSLGLSYGYTF
NA,TRBD1,TRBV19,TRBJ2-7,TGTGCCAGTAGTCTGGGACAGGTAACCTACGAGCAGTACTTC,CASSLGQVTYEQYF
many,NA,TRBV7-9,TRBJ2-3,TGTGCCAGCAGCCCGGACAACACAGATACGCAGTATTTT,CASSPDNTDTQYF
few,TRBD2,TRBV19,TRBJ2-1,TGTGCCAGTAACGACCGGCGGGAGTCTCGGATTGAGCAGTTCTTC,CASNDRRESRIEQFF
many,NA,TRBV2,TRBJ1-2,TGTGCCAGCAGTGGAGAAGCCTATGGCTACACCTTC,CASSGEAYGYTF
many,NA,TRBV5-5,TRBJ2-7,TGTGCCAGCAGCTTGGTCGGCCAGGGCCCCTACGAGCAGTACTTC,CASSLVGQGPYEQYF
NA,TRBD1,TRBV20-1,TRBJ2-5,TGCAGTGCTACTCGACAGGGGGCGGGGGATCAAGAGACCCAGTACTTC,CSATRQGAGDQETQYF
NA,TRBD1,TRBV5-1,TRBJ2-3,TGCGCCAGCCGCCGGGACAGAGTAACAGATACGCAGTATTTT,CASRRDRVTDTQYF
NA,NA,TRBV27,TRBJ1-5,TGTGCCAGCAGTTTGGGGACGGAGGGCAATCAGCCCCAGCATTTT,CASSLGTEGNQPQHF
NA,NA,TRBV7-2,TRBJ1-5,TGTGCCAGCAGCTCCATTCTGTATCAGCCCCAGCATTTT,CASSSILYQPQHF
once,NA,TRBV19,TRBJ1-2,TGTGCCAGCAGTTTGGGCATTCTCGGCTACACCTTC,CASSLGILGYTF
many,TRBD1,TRBV27,TRBJ1-5,TGTGCCAGCAGTTGGACAGGGGGGTCGCATCAGCCCCAGCATTTT,CASSWTGGSHQPQHF
NA,TRBD2,TRBV5-6,TRBJ2-7,TGTGCCAGCACCTTTACCCTAGCGGGCTCCTACGAGCAGTACTTC,CASTFTLAGSYEQYF
NA,NA,TRBV10-3,TRBJ2-2,TGTGCCATCAGTGTGTCGGACACCGGGGAGCTGTTTTTT,CAISVSDTGELFF
NA,TRBD2,TRBV4-2,TRBJ2-1,TGTGCCAGCAGCCAGGAGGGACTAGTCGGCAATGAGCAGTTCTTC,CASSQEGLVGNEQFF
NA,NA,TRBV7-4,TRBJ1-5,TGTGCCAGCAGCCCAGTGATGTGGGAAGGTCAGCCCCAGCATTTT,CASSPVMWEGQPQHF
NA,NA,TRBV19,TRBJ1-5,TGTGCCAGTACTTTTACAGGGTTCAATCAGCCCCAGCATTTT,CASTFTGFNQPQHF
NA,TRBD1,TRBV5-1,TRBJ1-1,TGCGCCAGCAGCCCGGGACAGGGGGGCGTAGGGACTGAAGCTTTCTTT,CASSPGQGGVGTEAFF
NA,TRBD2,TRBV20-1,TRBJ2-3,TGCAGTGCTAGAGACGATCCCCCCGTTAGCGGGACGCGGGGCACAGATACGCAGTATTTT,CSARDDPPVSGTRGTDTQYF
NA,NA,TRBV2,TRBJ2-7,TGTGCCAGTTCCCCATTGAAGTACAGGGCTATCCTCTACGAGCAGTACTTC,CASSPLKYRAILYEQYF
few,NA,TRBV5-1,TRBJ1-4,TGCGCCAGCAGCTTGGCCGGATCGGCATTCACTTCAACTAATGAAAAACTGTTTTTT,CASSLAGSAFTSTNEKLFF
NA,TRBD2,TRBV12-3/TRBV12-4,TRBJ2-7,TGTGCCAGCAGTCCCAGCGGCGGACTAGCGGGGGGGCCGGACGAGCAGTACTTC,CASSPSGGLAGGPDEQYF
NA,NA,TRBV25-1,TRBJ2-1,TGTGCCAGCAGTGCTAGCGCCCTTGGGTACAATGAGCAGTTCTTC,CASSASALGYNEQFF
NA,TRBD1,TRBV5-5,TRBJ1-2,TGTGCCAGCAGCCAGGCCGGGACAGGGCCCTATGGCTACACCTTC,CASSQAGTGPYGYTF
once,TRBD2,TRBV9,TRBJ2-1,TGTGCCAGCAGCGTAGGACTAGCGAATGAGCAGTTCTTC,CASSVGLANEQFF
many,NA,TRBV14,TRBJ2-3,TGTGCCAGCAGCCAAGTCTTTTTAGGAGATACGCAGTATTTT,CASSQVFLGDTQYF
NA,NA,TRBV10-2,TRBJ1-2,TGTGCCAGCAGTGAAGGGATCCCTCATAGTTCCTTCTATGGCCACACCTTC,CASSEGIPHSSFYGHTF
NA,NA,TRBV6-1,TRBJ2-7,TGTGCCAGCAGTCAGGGGCCATCCGAGCAGTACTTC,CASSQGPSEQYF
few,NA,TRBV20-1,TRBJ2-7,TGCAGTGCTAGACCCTTTCGGCGATCCTACGAGCAGTACTTC,CSARPFRRSYEQYF
many,NA,TRBV5-8,TRBJ1-1,TGTGCCAGCAGCCGGAGGGCCCCGAACACTGAAGCTTTCTTT,CASSRRAPNTEAFF
few,NA,TRBV6-1,TRBJ1-2,TGTGCCAGCAGACCGCCGACAGGCGGCCACGGGGGCTACACCTTC,CASRPPTGGHGGYTF
many,TRBD2,TRBV19,TRBJ2-2,TGTGCCAGTAGAACTAGCGGGGACACCGGGGAGCTGTTTTTT,CASRTSGDTGELFF
NA,NA,TRBV10-1,TRBJ2-3,TGCGCCAGCAGAGAATCCTCCAGCGCAGATACGCAGTATTTT,CASRESSSADTQYF
NA,TRBD1,TRBV5-1,TRBJ2-5,TGCGCCAGCAGCGGGACAGGGGTGGTCGAGACCCAGTACTTC,CASSGTGVVETQYF
NA,NA,TRBV10-3,TRBJ1-4,TGTGCCATCAGTGAGTCGGGGGTTGCAGGGAAACTGTTTTTT,CAISESGVAGKLFF
once,NA,TRBV4-1,TRBJ1-6,TGCGCCAGCAGCCAAGTTGAGGGAAGTTCACCCCTCCACTTT,CASSQVEGSSPLHF
many,NA,TRBV5-1,TRBJ2-3,TGCGCCAGCAGCTCGACTCTAGCAATGGCGCAGTATTTT,CASSSTLAMAQYF
many,TRBD2,TRBV19,TRBJ2-3,TGTGCCAGTAGTATGTCGACGGGAGGAGTGGATACGCAGTATTTT,CASSMSTGGVDTQYF
NA,NA,TRBV24-1,TRBJ2-1,TGTGCCACCAGTGTAGAATCCTACAATGAGCAGTTCTTC,CATSVESYNEQFF
many,NA,TRBV12-3/TRBV12-4,TRBJ1-1,TGTGCCAGCAGATTGGACGGTATGAGGACTGAAGCTTTCTTT,CASRLDGMRTEAFF